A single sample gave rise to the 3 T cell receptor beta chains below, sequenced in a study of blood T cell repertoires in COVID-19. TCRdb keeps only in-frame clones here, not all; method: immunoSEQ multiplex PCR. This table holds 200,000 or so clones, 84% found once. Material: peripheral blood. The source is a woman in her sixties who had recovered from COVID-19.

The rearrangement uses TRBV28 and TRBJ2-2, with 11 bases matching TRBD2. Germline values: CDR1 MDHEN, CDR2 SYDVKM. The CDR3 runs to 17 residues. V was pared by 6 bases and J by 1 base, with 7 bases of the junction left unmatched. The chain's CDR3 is CASSSPGLAENTGELFF. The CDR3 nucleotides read TGTGCCAGCAGCTCACCGGGACTAGCGGAGAACACCGGGGAGCTGTTTTTT.

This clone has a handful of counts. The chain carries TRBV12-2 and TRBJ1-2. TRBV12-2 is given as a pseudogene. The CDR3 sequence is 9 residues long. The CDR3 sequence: CAPGGGYTF. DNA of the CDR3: TGTGCACCCGGCGGGGGCTACACCTTC.

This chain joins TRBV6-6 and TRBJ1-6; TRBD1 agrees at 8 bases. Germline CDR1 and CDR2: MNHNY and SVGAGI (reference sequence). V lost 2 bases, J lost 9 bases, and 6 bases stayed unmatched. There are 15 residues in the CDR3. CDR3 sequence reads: CASSYLQGGGSPLHF. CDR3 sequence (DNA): TGTGCCAGCAGTTACCTACAGGGGGGCGGTTCACCCCTCCACTTT.